The clone carrying this T cell receptor beta chain has a single count. Produced via immunoSEQ multiplex PCR; TCRdb's table is partial and in-frame only. The repertoire holds roughly 250,000 clones, 85% to 90% seen once, with 3% to 4.5% in the top ten. The data derive from a study of blood T cell repertoires in COVID-19. From germline, CDR1 is SGHNT and CDR2 YENEEA. The CDR3 is 17 amino acids. V was pared by 5 bases and J by 5 bases, with 10 bases of the junction left unmatched. Sequencing was performed on peripheral blood. This receptor was taken from a woman aged 35 to 49 with acute or convalescent COVID-19. The chain couples TRBV11-3 to TRBJ2-5; TRBD2 aligns across 14 bases. CDR3 residues: CASSPRTSGGPGETQYF. The CDR3 nucleotides are TGTGCCAGCAGCCCGAGGACTAGCGGGGGGCCGGGGGAGACCCAGTACTTC.